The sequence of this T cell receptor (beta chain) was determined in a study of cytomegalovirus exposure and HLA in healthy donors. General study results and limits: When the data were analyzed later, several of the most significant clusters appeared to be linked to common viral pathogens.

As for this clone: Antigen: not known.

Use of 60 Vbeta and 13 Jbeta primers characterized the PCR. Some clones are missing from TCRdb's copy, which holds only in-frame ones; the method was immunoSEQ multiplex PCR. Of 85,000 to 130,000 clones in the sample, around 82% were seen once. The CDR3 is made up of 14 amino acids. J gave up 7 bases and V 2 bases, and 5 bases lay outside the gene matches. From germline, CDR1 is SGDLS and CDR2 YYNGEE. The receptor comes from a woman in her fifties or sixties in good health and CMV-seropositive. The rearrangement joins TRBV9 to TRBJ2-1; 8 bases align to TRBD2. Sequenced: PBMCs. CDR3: CASSVTSGGNEQFF. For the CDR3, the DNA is TGTGCCAGCAGCGTTACTAGCGGAGGGAATGAGCAGTTCTTC.